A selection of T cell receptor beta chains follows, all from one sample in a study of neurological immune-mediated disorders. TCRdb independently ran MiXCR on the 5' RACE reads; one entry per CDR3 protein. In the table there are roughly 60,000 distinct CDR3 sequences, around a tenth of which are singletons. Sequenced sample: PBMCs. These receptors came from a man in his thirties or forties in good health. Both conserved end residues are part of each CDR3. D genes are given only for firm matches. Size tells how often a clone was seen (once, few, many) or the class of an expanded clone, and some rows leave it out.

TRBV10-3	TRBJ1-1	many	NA	TGTGCCATCAGTCGTACTAGTAAGAACACTGAAGCTTTCTTT	CAISRTSKNTEAFF
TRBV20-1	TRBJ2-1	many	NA	TGCAGTGCTACTAGGGACCCCGCCACGAACAATGAGCAGTTCTTC	CSATRDPATNNEQFF
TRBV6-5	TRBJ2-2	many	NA	TGTGCCAGCAGGGGGACCACCGGGGAGCTGTTTTTT	CASRGTTGELFF
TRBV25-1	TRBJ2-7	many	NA	TGTGCCAGCAGGGTAGGGGCAGCCTACGAGCAGTACTTC	CASRVGAAYEQYF
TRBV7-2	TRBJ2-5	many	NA	TGTGCCAGCAGCGCGACAGTACTGGAGGTCGAGACCCAGTACTTC	CASSATVLEVETQYF
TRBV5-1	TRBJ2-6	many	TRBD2	TGCGCCAGCAGCTTGGAGGGGACTAGCGGGATTCCCTCTGGGGCCAACGTCCTGACTTTC	CASSLEGTSGIPSGANVLTF
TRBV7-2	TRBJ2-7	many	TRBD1	TGTGCCAGCAGCCCAACTAACAGGGGTGGCGAGCAGTACTTC	CASSPTNRGGEQYF
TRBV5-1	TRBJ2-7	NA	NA	TGCGCCAGCAGCTTGCCCTTTAGCAGGGCCGGTGAGCAGTACTTC	CASSLPFSRAGEQYF
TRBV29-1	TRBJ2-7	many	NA	TGCAGCGTCTCTCTTCAGGGGGGGGGGTCCTACGAGCAGTACTTC	CSVSLQGGGSYEQYF
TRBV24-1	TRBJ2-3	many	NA	TGTGCCACCAGTGATTTCCTGGGAGATACGCAGTATTTT	CATSDFLGDTQYF
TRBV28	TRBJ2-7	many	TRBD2	TGTGCCAGCAGTGGCGCGGGAGGCACGAGGGAGCAGTACTTC	CASSGAGGTREQYF
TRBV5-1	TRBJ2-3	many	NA	TGCGCCAGCAGCTGGCCCCCCACTAGCAGTGGGACAGATACGCAGTATTTT	CASSWPPTSSGTDTQYF